The clone carrying this T cell receptor (beta chain) was seen a handful of times. Its antigen is currently unknown. This CDR3 spans 13 amino acids. V lost 6 bases, J lost 4 bases, and 12 bases lay in between. The record originates from a study of T-cell memory formation after mild COVID-19. Study conclusions and caveats: Clones contracting across day 15 to 85 had a balanced CD4/CD8 profile; later expanding clones leaned CD4+.

Barcoded TCR alpha and TCR beta cDNA libraries with UMIs came from 5'RACE using constant-segment primers. TCRdb ran MiXCR on the 5' RACE reads and lists one entry per CDR3 protein. This sample carries 15,000 or so distinct CDR3 sequences, around a fifth of them seen once, and the ten largest clones take about 57%. The sequencing sample was made of PBMCs or a T cell subset sorted from them (not recorded which). This sequence joins TRBV12-3 or TRBV12-4 and TRBJ1-2; D not resolved. This receptor was obtained from a man aged 18 to 29 who had mild COVID-19 (a few samples of this study predate the infection). Cell type and time point are not known. The CDR3 DNA is TGTGCCAGCAGCCCCTCGGGTGGCTATGGCTACACCTTC. It codes for CASSPSGGYGYTF.